This passage covers 13 T cell receptor beta chains from one sample sequenced in a study of OX40 agonist ivuxolimab in advanced cancers. Assay: immunoSEQ multiplex PCR; the TCRdb copy retains only in-frame clones and omits some. The sample consists of about 120,000 clones, 85% to 90% of them appearing once. The starting material was CD4+ or CD8+ T cells sorted from blood, obtained in a trial of the OX40 agonist ivuxolimab. The receptors originated from an adult with an advanced solid tumor such as melanoma, head and neck, liver or kidney cancer.

V gene TRBV18 combines with J gene TRBJ1-2, with TRBD1 matching over 7 bases. Germline CDR1 is KGHSH and CDR2 is LQKENI. The CDR3 extends over 15 amino acids. J was trimmed by 8 bases and V by 4 bases; bases with no gene match: 13. CDR3 sequence reads: CASSRVGGGDRGYTF. For the CDR3, the DNA is TGTGCCAGCTCACGAGTCGGAGGGGGCGATCGCGGCTACACCTTC.

V is TRBV7-2 and J is TRBJ2-5, with 10 bases fitting TRBD1. The better agreement between TRBJ2-7 and the DNA end casts doubt on the J call. CDR1 and CDR2 (germline): SGHTA, FQGNSA. The CDR3 has 13 amino acids. The CDR3 bases are TGTGCCAGCAGCTTATGGGACAGGGGCGAGCAGTACTTC. It codes for CASSLWDRGEQYF.

The V gene is TRBV12-1, the J gene TRBJ1-4; the D call of TRBD1 is as the table states it, not checked on the DNA. TRBV12-1 is flagged as a pseudogene. The CDR3 length is 11 residues. The CDR3 bases are TGTGCCAGCAGCTTAAGGGGTAAACTGTTTTTT. This encodes CASSLRGKLFF.

The chain joins TRBV15 to TRBJ1-6; a weak D match, TRBD1 (5 bases). This CDR3 is 15 amino acids long. V lost 3 bases, J lost 6 bases, and 12 bases lay in between. Germline CDR1 LNHNV, CDR2 YYDKDF (reference sequence). CDR3 nucleotide sequence: TGTGCCACCAGCAGGTTCGGGCAGGGTAATTCACCCCTCCACTTT. Translating it yields CATSRFGQGNSPLHF.

V gene TRBV10-2 combines with J gene TRBJ2-7; 8 bases are shared with TRBD2. Germline V gene lookup returns CDR1 WSHSY and CDR2 SAAADI. CDR3 length: 13 amino acids. J was trimmed by 4 bases and V by 8 bases; bases with no gene match: 7. The CDR3 region is CASLGLADYEQYF. In DNA, the CDR3 is TGCGCCAGCTTAGGACTAGCAGATTACGAGCAGTACTTC.

This clone has only one observation. The chain is built from TRBV10-3 and TRBJ2-3; tentatively, D is TRBD2 (7 bases). CDR1 and CDR2 from the germline V gene are ENHRY and SYGVKD. Trimming left V 11 bases short and J 4 bases short, with 16 bases between. This CDR3 has 13 residues. CDR3 residues: CALASGGSDTQYF. DNA of the CDR3: TGTGCCCTCGCATCGGGGGGCTCAGATACGCAGTATTTT.

V usage is TRBV6-5 and J usage is TRBJ2-3, with TRBD2 matching 7 bases. CDR3 size: 14 residues. V lost 2 bases and J lost 3; bases outside the gene matches: 2. Germline V gene lookup returns CDR1 MNHEY and CDR2 SVGAGI. CDR3 DNA: TGTGCCAGCAGTTACGGGGGGGGTACAGATACGCAGTATTTT. This codes for CASSYGGGTDTQYF.

The CDR3 here is CASSHLPRAKETQYF. CDR3 DNA: TGCGCCAGCAGTCACCTTCCCCGGGCCAAAGAGACCCAGTACTTC. This chain links TRBV23-1 with TRBJ2-5; no definite D call. TRBV23-1 belongs to the ORF category, with a function that is uncertain. Deletions cut 3 bases from V and 3 bases from J, with 14 bases between. This CDR3 contains 15 residues.

V usage is TRBV29-1 and J usage is TRBJ1-2; D gene uncertain. The V gene's germline CDR1 is SQVTM and CDR2 ANQGSEA. The CDR3 is 13 residues long. V lost 1 base, J lost 7 bases, and 13 bases lay in between. CDR3 loop: CSVEVHRTGGYTF. The CDR3 coding sequence is TGCAGCGTTGAAGTCCACCGTACGGGTGGCTACACCTTC.

The chain carries TRBV10-3 and TRBJ1-5; weak D call: TRBD1 (6 bases). CDR3 length: 15 residues. V lost 0 bases and J lost 9, with 15 bases in between. Germline V gives CDR1 ENHRY, CDR2 SYGVKD. CDR3 nucleotide sequence: TGTGCCATCAGTGAGTCAACAGGGCCCGTGCGGCCCCAGCATTTT. Residues: CAISESTGPVRPQHF.

This rearrangement joins TRBV6-5 to TRBJ1-6; 7 bases match TRBD1. J was trimmed by 8 bases and V by 6 bases; bases with no gene match: 4. The CDR3 spans 13 residues. Germline CDR1 reads MNHEY; CDR2 reads SVGAGI. Here the CDR3 DNA reads TGTGCCAGCAGCGGACAGGACGATTCACCCCTCCACTTT. Amino acid sequence: CASSGQDDSPLHF.

The genes are TRBV27 and TRBJ2-1; D unresolved. The CDR3 has 16 amino acids. Trimming shortened V by 3 bases and J by 4 bases, and 16 bases separated the two germline ends. The germline V gene encodes CDR1 MNHEY and CDR2 SMNVEV (reference sequence). In nucleotides, the CDR3 is TGTGCCAGCAGTTTTTCCAGGATACTTATGTACAATGAGCAGTTCTTC. As protein: CASSFSRILMYNEQFF.

The chain combines TRBV30 with TRBJ1-4, with D uncertain. This CDR3 has 12 amino acids. CDR1 and CDR2 from the germline V gene are GTSNPN and SVGIG (reference sequence). V was shortened by 0 bases and J by 8 bases, with 7 bases between the two germline ends. The CDR3 sequence is CAWSVGMEKLFF. CDR3 sequence (DNA): TGTGCCTGGAGTGTTGGAATGGAAAAACTGTTTTTT. The complete variable domain, with remaining parts taken from reference TRBV30 and TRBJ1-4, reads SQTIHQWPATLVQPVGSPLSLECTVEGTSNPNLYWYRQAAGRGLQLLFYSVGIGQISSEVPQNLSASRPQDRQFILSSKKLLLSDSGFYLCAWSVGMEKLFFGSGTQLSVL.